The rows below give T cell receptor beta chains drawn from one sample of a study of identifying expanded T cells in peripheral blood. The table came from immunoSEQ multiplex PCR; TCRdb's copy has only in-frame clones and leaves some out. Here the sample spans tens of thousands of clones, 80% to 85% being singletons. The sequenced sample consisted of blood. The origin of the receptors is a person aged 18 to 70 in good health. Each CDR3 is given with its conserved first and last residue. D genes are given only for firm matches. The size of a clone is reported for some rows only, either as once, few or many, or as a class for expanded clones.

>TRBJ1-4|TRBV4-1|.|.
CASSQVSGMGEKLFF
TGCGCCAGCAGCCAAGTTAGCGGGATGGGTGAAAAACTGTTTTTT
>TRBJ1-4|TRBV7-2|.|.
CASSLNAGNEKLFF
TGTGCCAGCAGCTTAAATGCGGGGAATGAAAAACTGTTTTTT
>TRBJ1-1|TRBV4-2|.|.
CASSQDNTGMNTEAFF
TGTGCCAGCAGCCAAGATAATACAGGGATGAACACTGAAGCTTTCTTT
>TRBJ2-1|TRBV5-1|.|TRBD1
CASRHRQGPYNEQFF
TGCGCCAGCAGACATAGACAGGGTCCCTACAATGAGCAGTTCTTC
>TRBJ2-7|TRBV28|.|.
CASSLQGVFFEQYF
TGTGCCAGCAGTTTGCAGGGTGTCTTCTTCGAGCAGTACTTC
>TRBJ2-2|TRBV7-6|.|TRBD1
CASSLQPPGQGATGELFF
TGTGCCAGCAGTTTACAGCCCCCGGGACAGGGGGCAACCGGGGAGCTGTTTTTT
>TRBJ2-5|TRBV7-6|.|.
CASTATGSQETQYF
TGTGCCAGCACCGCGACGGGGTCGCAAGAGACCCAGTACTTC
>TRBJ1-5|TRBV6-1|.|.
CASRFGPGSNQPQHF
TGTGCCAGCAGGTTCGGACCGGGAAGCAATCAGCCCCAGCATTTT
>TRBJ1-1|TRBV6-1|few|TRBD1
CASSGTANTEAFF
TGTGCCAGCAGCGGGACAGCGAACACTGAAGCTTTCTTT
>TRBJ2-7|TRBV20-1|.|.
CSARAPYEQYF
TGCAGTGCACGGGCCCCCTACGAGCAGTACTTC
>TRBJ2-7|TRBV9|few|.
CASSAGPLSYEQYF
TGTGCCAGCAGCGCGGGACCGCTGTCCTACGAGCAGTACTTC
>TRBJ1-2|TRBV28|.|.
CASSTTVDYYGYTF
TGTGCCAGCAGTACGACGGTGGACTACTATGGCTACACCTTC
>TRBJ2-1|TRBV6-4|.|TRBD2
CASSDSASGSRNEQFF
TGTGCCAGCAGTGACTCGGCTAGCGGGAGTAGGAATGAGCAGTTCTTC
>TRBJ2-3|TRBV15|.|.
CATSRVLSADTQYF
TGTGCCACCAGCAGAGTTCTGAGCGCAGATACGCAGTATTTT
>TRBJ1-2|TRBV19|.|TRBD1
CASGEAYLGQDLGYTF
TGTGCCAGTGGGGAGGCCTACTTGGGACAGGATCTTGGCTACACCTTC
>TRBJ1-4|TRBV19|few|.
CASSAQPTNEKLFF
TGTGCCAGTAGTGCACAGCCAACTAATGAAAAACTGTTTTTT
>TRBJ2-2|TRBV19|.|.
CASSIQGTGELFF
TGTGCCAGTAGTATCCAGGGCACCGGGGAGCTGTTTTTT
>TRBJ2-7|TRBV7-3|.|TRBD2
CASSLMGGSYEQYF
TGTGCCAGCAGCCTAATGGGCGGGAGCTACGAGCAGTACTTC
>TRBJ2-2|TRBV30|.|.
CAWRGLLGTGELFF
TGTGCCTGGAGGGGACTTCTGGGGACCGGGGAGCTGTTTTTT
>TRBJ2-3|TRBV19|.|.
CASSSDWIRDTQYF
TGTGCCAGTAGTTCCGACTGGATCAGGGATACGCAGTATTTT
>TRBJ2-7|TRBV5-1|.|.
CASSLAGQIEQYF
TGCGCCAGCAGCTTGGCCGGGCAGATTGAGCAGTACTTC
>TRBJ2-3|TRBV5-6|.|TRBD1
CASSWDTGGVGGADTQYF
TGTGCCAGCAGCTGGGATACAGGGGGCGTTGGAGGCGCAGATACGCAGTATTTT
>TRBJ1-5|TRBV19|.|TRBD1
CASSTGDRANQPQHF
TGTGCCAGTAGTACGGGTGACAGGGCGAATCAGCCCCAGCATTTT
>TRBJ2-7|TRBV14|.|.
CASSQGRESYEQYF
TGTGCCAGCAGCCAAGGCCGAGAGAGCTACGAGCAGTACTTC
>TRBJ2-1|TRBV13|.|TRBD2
CASSPTSGTYNEQFF
TGTGCCAGCAGCCCGACTAGCGGAACCTACAATGAGCAGTTCTTC
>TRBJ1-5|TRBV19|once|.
CASSIQVSEPQHF
TGTGCCAGTAGTATACAGGTATCAGAACCCCAGCATTTT
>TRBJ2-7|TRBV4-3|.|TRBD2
CASSQVLTSGTYEQYF
TGCGCCAGCAGCCAAGTCTTAACTAGCGGGACCTACGAGCAGTACTTC
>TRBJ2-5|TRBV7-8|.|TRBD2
CASSSGTSQETQYF
TGTGCCAGCAGCTCCGGGACTAGCCAAGAGACCCAGTACTTC
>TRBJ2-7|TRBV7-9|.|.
CASRLGAGIEQYF
TGTGCCAGCAGGTTGGGTGCAGGGATCGAGCAGTACTTC
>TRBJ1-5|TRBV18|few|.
CASSPREGRGNQPQHF
TGTGCCAGCTCACCACGGGAAGGCAGGGGCAATCAGCCCCAGCATTTT
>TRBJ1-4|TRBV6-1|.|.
CASKEGINEKLFF
TGTGCCAGCAAGGAAGGGATTAATGAAAAACTGTTTTTT
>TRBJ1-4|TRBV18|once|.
CASSKADEKLFF
TGTGCCAGCTCAAAAGCCGATGAAAAACTGTTTTTT
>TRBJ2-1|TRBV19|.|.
CASSIISGGGYNEQFF
TGTGCCAGTAGTATAATTTCAGGTGGAGGCTACAATGAGCAGTTCTTC
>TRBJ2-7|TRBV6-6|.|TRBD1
CASSTTGTAYEQYF
TGTGCCAGCAGTACCACCGGGACAGCCTACGAGCAGTACTTC
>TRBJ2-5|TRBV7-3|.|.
CASSLMAATSQETQYF
TGTGCCAGCAGCTTAATGGCCGCCACCTCTCAAGAGACCCAGTACTTC
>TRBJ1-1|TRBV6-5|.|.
CASSTPAGLNTEAFF
TGTGCCAGCAGCACCCCGGCGGGTCTGAACACTGAAGCTTTCTTT
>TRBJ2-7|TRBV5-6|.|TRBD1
CASGQDYEQYF
TGTGCCAGTGGACAGGACTACGAGCAGTACTTC
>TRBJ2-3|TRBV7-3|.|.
CASSLKPSTDTQYF
TGTGCCAGCAGCTTAAAACCTAGCACAGATACGCAGTATTTT
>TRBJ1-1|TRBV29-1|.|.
CSAWRGVQSTEAFF
TGCAGCGCCTGGAGGGGGGTGCAAAGCACTGAAGCTTTCTTT
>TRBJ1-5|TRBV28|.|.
CASSYHGGQPQHF
TGTGCCAGCAGTTATCATGGCGGTCAGCCCCAGCATTTT